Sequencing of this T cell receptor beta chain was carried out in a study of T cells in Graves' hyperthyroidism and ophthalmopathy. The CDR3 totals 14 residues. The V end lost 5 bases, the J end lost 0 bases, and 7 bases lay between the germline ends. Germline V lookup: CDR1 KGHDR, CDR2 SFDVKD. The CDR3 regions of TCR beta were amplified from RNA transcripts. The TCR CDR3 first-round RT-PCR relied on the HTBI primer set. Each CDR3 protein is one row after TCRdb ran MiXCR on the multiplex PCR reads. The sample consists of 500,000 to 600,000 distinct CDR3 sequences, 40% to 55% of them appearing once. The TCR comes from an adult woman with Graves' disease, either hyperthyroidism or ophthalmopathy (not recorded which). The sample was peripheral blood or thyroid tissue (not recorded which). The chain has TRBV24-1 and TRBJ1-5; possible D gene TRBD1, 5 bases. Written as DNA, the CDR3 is TGTGCCACCAGTGGACAGCATAGCAATCAGCCCCAGCATTTT. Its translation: CATSGQHSNQPQHF.